Listed here are 2 T cell receptor beta chains from one sample, sequenced in a study of blood T cells in healthy people across ages. A second PCR of 7 to 11 cycles used a sample-barcoded 5' primer and a J-beta primer mix. In TCRdb, the 5' RACE reads were re-called with MiXCR into one record per CDR3 protein. The sample lists 550,000 to 750,000 distinct CDR3 sequences, under 25% seen once, with more than 3% in the top ten. Sequencing was carried out using blood. The receptors shown here come from an older man in good health.

The gene calls are TRBV6-1 and TRBJ1-1, with TRBD1 as a possible D gene (6 bases). V lost 8 bases and J lost 5, with 15 bases in between. Germline-derived CDR1 and CDR2 are MNHNS and SASEGT. This CDR3 spans 13 amino acids. The CDR3 here is CASGGGPRTEAFF. In DNA form, the CDR3 reads TGTGCCAGCGGGGGGGGCCCGAGGACTGAAGCTTTCTTT.

The sample holds many counts of this clonotype. The chain is built from TRBV7-3 and TRBJ2-1; a weak D match, TRBD2 (6 bases). V dropped 5 bases and J dropped 2 bases, with 13 bases sitting between them. Germline V gene data show CDR1 as SGHTA and CDR2 as FQGTGA. This CDR3 has 15 amino acids. This CDR3 is CASSPPGLAYNEQFF. The CDR3 bases are TGTGCCAGCAGCCCCCCGGGACTGGCCTACAATGAGCAGTTCTTC. The variable domain in full, completed from reference TRBV7-3 and TRBJ2-1, reads GAGVSQTPSNKVTEKGKYVELRCDPISGHTALYWYRQSLGQGPEFLIYFQGTGAADDSGLPNDRFFAVRPEGSVSTLKIQRTERGDSAVYLCASSPPGLAYNEQFFGPGTRLTVL.